The next 8 T cell receptor beta chains were all read from a single sample in a study of shared clonotypes between healthy human individuals. Sequenced by immunoSEQ multiplex PCR; TCRdb stores in-frame clones only, minus some. The data contain about 2 million clones, approximately 94% of them singletons. Only CD45RO-negative cells positively selected for CCR7 counted as naive CD8 cells, so terminally differentiated effector memory CD45RA+ cells were excluded. Sequencing was done on a sample of naive CD8+ T cells sorted from blood. The receptors come from a man aged 18 to 29 in good health.

This chain joins TRBV4-1 and TRBJ2-7; D might be TRBD1 (6 bases). There are 13 residues in the CDR3. Germline V gives CDR1 MGHRA, CDR2 YSYEKL. V was trimmed by 5 bases and J by 5 bases, leaving 13 bases between them. The CDR3 reads CASSFLGADEQYF. CDR3 sequence (DNA): TGCGCCAGCAGCTTCCTGGGGGCGGACGAGCAGTACTTC.

The chain employs TRBV5-8 and TRBJ2-7; either TRBD1 or TRBD2 may supply D (6 bases each). Trimming pared 0 bases from V and 0 bases from J, leaving 10 bases between. From germline, CDR1 is SGHTS and CDR2 YDEGEE. This CDR3 is built from 15 residues. In DNA, the CDR3 is TGTGCCAGCAGCTTGGTAGGGGGGAGCTCCTACGAGCAGTACTTC. Protein sequence: CASSLVGGSSYEQYF.

This rearrangement joins TRBV28 to TRBJ1-3, with TRBD1 matching over 9 bases. J gave up 2 bases and V 4 bases, and 6 bases lay outside the gene matches. The CDR3 totals 16 residues. CDR1 MDHEN and CDR2 SYDVKM come from the germline V gene. The CDR3 DNA reads as TGTGCCAGCAGTTGGGGGGACAGGGATACTGGAAACACCATATATTTT. This gives the protein CASSWGDRDTGNTIYF.

Concerning this clone itself: This specimen includes other DNA sequences encoding the same CDR3. V is TRBV5-1 and J is TRBJ2-7, with 7 bases aligning to TRBD1. The germline V gene has CDR1 SGHRS and CDR2 YFSETQ. The V segment lost 2 bases and the J segment 1 base; nucleotides outside the gene matches: 3. There are 14 residues in the CDR3. The CDR3 bases are TGCGCCAGCAGCTTCGGGACAGCGTCCTACGAGCAGTACTTC. It yields the protein CASSFGTASYEQYF.

This chain links TRBV7-2 with TRBJ1-2, with 10 bases fitting TRBD1. After removal of 3 bases from V and 6 bases from J, the junction contained 1 base not matched to a gene. The length of the CDR3 is 13 residues. Germline V gene sequence: CDR1 SGHTA, CDR2 FQGNSA. For the CDR3, the DNA is TGTGCCAGCAGCTTTGGGACAGGGGATGGCTACACCTTC. It yields the protein CASSFGTGDGYTF. The full variable domain, completed using reference TRBV7-2 and TRBJ1-2, is GAGVSQSPSNKVTEKGKDVELRCDPISGHTALYWYRQSLGQGLEFLIYFQGNSAPDKSGLPSDRFSAERTGGSVSTLTIQRTQQEDSAVYLCASSFGTGDGYTFGSGTRLTVV.

The J gene is TRBJ2-5, the V gene TRBV5-4; TRBD2 aligns across 12 bases. Unmatched junction bases numbered 4, after V lost 4 bases and J lost 0 bases. This CDR3 is 16 amino acids long. Germline lookup yields CDR1 SGHNT and CDR2 YYREEE (reference sequence). The CDR3 nucleotides are TGTGCCAGCAGCATAACTAGCGGGGGGTACCAAGAGACCCAGTACTTC. Its protein product is CASSITSGGYQETQYF.

As to this clone: Other DNA sequences in this sample translate to the same CDR3. CDR3 sequence: CAISEGQGYGYTF. CDR3 DNA sequence: TGTGCCATCAGTGAGGGACAGGGGTACGGCTACACCTTC. This sequence joins TRBV10-3 and TRBJ1-2; 9 bases fit TRBD1. Trimming took 2 bases from V and 8 from J; bases not matched to a gene: 3. Looked up from germline, CDR1 is ENHRY and CDR2 is SYGVKD. This CDR3 has 13 amino acids.

The chain carries TRBV7-9 and TRBJ1-2; maybe TRBD1 (5 bases). The CDR3 has 14 amino acids. V was cut by 1 base and J by 8 bases, with 14 bases left in between. Germline CDR1 and CDR2: SEHNR and FQNEAQ (reference sequence). In DNA form, the CDR3 reads TGTGCCAGCAGCTTAGGAGGCGGGGGAGAAGGCTACACCTTC. Its protein is CASSLGGGGEGYTF.